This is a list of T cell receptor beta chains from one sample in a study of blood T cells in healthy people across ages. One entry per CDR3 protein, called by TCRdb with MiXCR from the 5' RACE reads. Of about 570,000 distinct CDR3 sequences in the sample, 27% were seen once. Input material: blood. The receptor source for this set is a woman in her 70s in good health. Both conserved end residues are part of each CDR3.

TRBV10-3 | CAISEYSTEAFF
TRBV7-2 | CASSLWSPGETQYF
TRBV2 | CASGPQGTPLHF
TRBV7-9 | CASSSGLADQETQYF
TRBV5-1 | CASSGGHTTNEKLFF
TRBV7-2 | CASSFNRLASIEQFF
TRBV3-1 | CASSQETDGAGELFF
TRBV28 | CASSFGGLERGQYF
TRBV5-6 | CASSSGGKNTGELFF
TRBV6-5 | CASSLRRGTEAFF
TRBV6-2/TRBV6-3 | CASIVGGKRNEQFF
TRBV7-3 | CASSPTGFAHNEQFF
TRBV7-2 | CASSLDRANEQYF
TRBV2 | CASSERKIATNEKLFF
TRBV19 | CASSPSLQAGELFF
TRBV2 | CASSSDRHSSYNSPLHF
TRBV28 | CASSFAGYPYEQYF
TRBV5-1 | CASSIGLMNTEAFF
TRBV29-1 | CSLLRGRGETQYF
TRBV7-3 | CASSFDRGSYNEQFF
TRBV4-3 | CASSQDGGTSTDTQYF
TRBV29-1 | CSVYHYEQYF
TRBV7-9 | CASSLSVDYGYTF
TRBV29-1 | CSGYSGNTIYF
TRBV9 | CASSVDVSGGRQETQYF
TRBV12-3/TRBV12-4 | CASTGDTSNTEAFF
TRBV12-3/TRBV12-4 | CASSLPGAVGYTF
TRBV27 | CASSLHTPGGYSDYEQYF
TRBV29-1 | CSVRENQETQYF
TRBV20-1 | CSARGGTGYGYTF
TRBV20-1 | CSASSVALRSRETQYF
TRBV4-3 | CASSQRRNEKLFF
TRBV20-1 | CSASAPYRGGYQPQHF
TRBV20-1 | CSARGENYGYTF
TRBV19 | CATTGLVPLEQYF
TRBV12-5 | CASRVASTDTQYF
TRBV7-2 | CASSLSGTSVQAEQFF
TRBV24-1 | CATSDPSLGNIQYF
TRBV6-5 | CASSYSGVARGFYEQYF
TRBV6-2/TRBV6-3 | CASSYGDSAFYEQYF
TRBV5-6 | CASSKGGRPDEQYF
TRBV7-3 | CASSPGVLGASEAFF
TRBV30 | CAWGLNTEAFF
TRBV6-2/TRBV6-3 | CASSYETSIVGELFF
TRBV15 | CATSSGQGYGGYTF
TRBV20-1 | CSARENGQGEVGELFF
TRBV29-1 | CSVWTSGTRNTDNEQFF
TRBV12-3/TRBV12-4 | CASSLNQDQPQHF
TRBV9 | CASSVGPGTQSF